This TCR beta chain stems from a study of blood T cell repertoires in COVID-19. The CDR3 sequence is 18 residues long. V was shortened by 4 bases and J by 0 bases, with 18 bases between the two germline ends. Germline CDR1 is KGHDR and CDR2 is SFDVKD. The method was immunoSEQ multiplex PCR; TCRdb's version includes in-frame clones alone and lacks a portion of them. The sample lists about 300,000 clones, 80% to 90% occurring once. Each participant's cohort was designated according to participant-reported clinical history. For recovered donors of Cohort 3, there were two negative PCRs, clearance, or symptom resolution.

The TCR comes from a man aged 25 to 45 who had recovered from COVID-19. Sequenced material: PBMCs or T cells enriched from blood (not recorded which). The genes are TRBV24-1 and TRBJ2-1, with a tentative D call TRBD2 (5 bases). This CDR3 reads CATSDPRVGESSYNEQFF. In DNA form, the CDR3 reads TGTGCCACCAGTGACCCCCGCGTTGGGGAGAGCTCCTACAATGAGCAGTTCTTC.